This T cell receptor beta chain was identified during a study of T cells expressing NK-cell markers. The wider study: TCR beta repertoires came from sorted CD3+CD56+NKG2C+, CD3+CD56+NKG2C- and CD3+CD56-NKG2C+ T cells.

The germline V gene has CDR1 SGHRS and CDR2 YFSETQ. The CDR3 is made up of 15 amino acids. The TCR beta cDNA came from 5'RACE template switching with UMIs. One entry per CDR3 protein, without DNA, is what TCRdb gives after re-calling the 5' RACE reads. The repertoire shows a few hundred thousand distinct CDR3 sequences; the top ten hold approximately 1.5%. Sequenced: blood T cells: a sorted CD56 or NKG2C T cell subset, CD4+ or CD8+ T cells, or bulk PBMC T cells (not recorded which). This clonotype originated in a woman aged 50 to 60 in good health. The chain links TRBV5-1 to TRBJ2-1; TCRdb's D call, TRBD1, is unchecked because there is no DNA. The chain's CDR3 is CASSYGTIFDNEQFF.